This entry describes one T cell receptor (beta chain). This specimen comes from a study of OX40 agonist ivuxolimab in advanced cancers. The CDR3 extends over 14 amino acids. V lost 2 bases and J lost 7, with 11 bases in between. Germline V gene sequence: CDR1 MDHEN, CDR2 SYDVKM. Sequenced by immunoSEQ multiplex PCR; TCRdb stores in-frame clones only, minus some. This sample has 75,000 to 95,000 clones; around 87% occur once, and the top ten carry over 2%. This receptor was identified in an adult with an advanced solid tumor such as melanoma, head and neck, liver or kidney cancer. The rearrangement links TRBV28 to TRBJ1-4; tentative D call: TRBD1 (5 bases). Material: CD4+ or CD8+ T cells sorted from blood, obtained in a trial of the OX40 agonist ivuxolimab. The CDR3 sequence: CASSLMGLSEKLFF. CDR3 DNA sequence: TGTGCCAGCAGTTTAATGGGGCTTAGTGAAAAACTGTTTTTT.